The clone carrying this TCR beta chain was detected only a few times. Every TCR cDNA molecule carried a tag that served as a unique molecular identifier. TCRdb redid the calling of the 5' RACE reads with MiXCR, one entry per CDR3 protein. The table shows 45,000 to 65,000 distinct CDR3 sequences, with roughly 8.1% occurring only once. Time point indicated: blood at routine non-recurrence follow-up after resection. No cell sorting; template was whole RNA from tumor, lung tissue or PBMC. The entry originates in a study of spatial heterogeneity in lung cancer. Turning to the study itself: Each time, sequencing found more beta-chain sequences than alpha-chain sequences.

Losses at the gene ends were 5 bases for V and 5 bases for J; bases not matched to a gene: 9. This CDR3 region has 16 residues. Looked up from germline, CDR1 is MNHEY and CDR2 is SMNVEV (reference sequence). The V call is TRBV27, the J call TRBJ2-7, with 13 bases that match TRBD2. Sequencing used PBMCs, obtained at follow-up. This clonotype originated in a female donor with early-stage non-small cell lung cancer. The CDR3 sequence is CASSPPRTSGGHEQYF. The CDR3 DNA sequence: TGTGCCAGCAGTCCCCCTCGGACTAGCGGGGGCCACGAGCAGTACTTC.